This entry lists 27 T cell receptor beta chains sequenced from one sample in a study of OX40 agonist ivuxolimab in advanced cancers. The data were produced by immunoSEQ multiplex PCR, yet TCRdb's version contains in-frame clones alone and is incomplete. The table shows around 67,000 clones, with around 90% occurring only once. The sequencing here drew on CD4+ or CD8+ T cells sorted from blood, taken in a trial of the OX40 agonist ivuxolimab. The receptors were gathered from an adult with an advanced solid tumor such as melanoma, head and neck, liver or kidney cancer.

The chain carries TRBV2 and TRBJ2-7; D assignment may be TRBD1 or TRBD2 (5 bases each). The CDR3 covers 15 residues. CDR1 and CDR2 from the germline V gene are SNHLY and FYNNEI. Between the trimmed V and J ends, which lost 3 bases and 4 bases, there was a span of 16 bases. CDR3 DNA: TGTGCCAGCAGTGAGAGAGGGTCAGGGCTATACGAGCAGTACTTC. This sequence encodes CASSERGSGLYEQYF. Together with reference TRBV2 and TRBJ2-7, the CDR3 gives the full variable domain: EPEVTQTPSHQVTQMGQEVILRCVPISNHLYFYWYRQILGQKVEFLVSFYNNEISEKSEIFDDQFSVERPDGSNFTLKIRSTKLEDSAMYFCASSERGSGLYEQYFGPGTRLTVT.

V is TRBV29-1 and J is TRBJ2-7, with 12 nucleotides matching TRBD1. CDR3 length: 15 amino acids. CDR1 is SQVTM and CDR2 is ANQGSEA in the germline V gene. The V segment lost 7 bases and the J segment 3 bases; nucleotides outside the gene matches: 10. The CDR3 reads CSATGTGGSFYEQYF. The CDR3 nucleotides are TGCAGCGCAACCGGGACAGGGGGCTCGTTCTACGAGCAGTACTTC.

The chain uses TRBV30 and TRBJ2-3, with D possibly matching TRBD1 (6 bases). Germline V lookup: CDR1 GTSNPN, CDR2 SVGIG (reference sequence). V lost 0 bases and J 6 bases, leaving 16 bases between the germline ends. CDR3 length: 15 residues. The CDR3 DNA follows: TGTGCCTGGAGTGTAGGGGGTCTAGCACGGGATACGCAGTATTTT. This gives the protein CAWSVGGLARDTQYF.

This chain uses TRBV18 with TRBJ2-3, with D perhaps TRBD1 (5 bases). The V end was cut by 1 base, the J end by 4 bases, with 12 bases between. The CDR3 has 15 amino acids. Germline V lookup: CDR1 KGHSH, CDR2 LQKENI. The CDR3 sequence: CASSPRSGRADTQYF. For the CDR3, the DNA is TGTGCCAGCTCACCACGGTCAGGGCGCGCAGATACGCAGTATTTT.

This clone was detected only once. CDR3 region: CASSPQIGGYTF. DNA of the CDR3: TGTGCCAGCAGTCCCCAAATCGGTGGCTACACCTTC. The genes are TRBV6-5 and TRBJ1-2; D gene uncertain. Trimming cost V 5 bases and J 7 bases, with 11 bases left between them. The germline CDR1 and CDR2 sequences are MNHEY and SVGAGI. This CDR3 spans 12 amino acids.

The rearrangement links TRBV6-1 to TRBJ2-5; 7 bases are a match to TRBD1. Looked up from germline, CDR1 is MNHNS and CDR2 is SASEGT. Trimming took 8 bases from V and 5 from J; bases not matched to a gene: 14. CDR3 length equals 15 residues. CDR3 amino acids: CASPEGPGGMETQYF. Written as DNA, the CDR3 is TGTGCCAGCCCCGAAGGGCCAGGGGGTATGGAGACCCAGTACTTC.

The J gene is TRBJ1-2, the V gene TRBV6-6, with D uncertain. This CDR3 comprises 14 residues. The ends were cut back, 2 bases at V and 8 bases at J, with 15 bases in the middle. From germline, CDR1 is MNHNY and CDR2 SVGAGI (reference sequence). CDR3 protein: CASSYGSAVGGYTF. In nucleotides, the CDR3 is TGTGCCAGCAGTTACGGGTCCGCAGTTGGGGGCTACACCTTC.

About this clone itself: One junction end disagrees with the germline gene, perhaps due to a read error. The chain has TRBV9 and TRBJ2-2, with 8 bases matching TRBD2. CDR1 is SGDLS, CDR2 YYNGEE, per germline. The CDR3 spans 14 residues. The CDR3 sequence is CASTTGNGRGGLFF. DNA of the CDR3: TGTGCCAGCACCACCGGGAATGGACGGGGGGGGCTGTTTTTT.

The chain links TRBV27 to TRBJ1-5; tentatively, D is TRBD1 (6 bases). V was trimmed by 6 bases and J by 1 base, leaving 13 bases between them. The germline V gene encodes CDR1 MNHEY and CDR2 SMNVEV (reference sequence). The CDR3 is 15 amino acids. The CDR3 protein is CASSPRGPSNQPQHF. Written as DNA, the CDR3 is TGTGCCAGCAGCCCTCGGGGGCCAAGCAATCAGCCCCAGCATTTT.

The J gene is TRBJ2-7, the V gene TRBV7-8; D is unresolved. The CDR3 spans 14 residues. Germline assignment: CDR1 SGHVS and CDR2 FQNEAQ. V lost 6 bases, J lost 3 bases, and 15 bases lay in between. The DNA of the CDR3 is TGTGCCAGCAGTCCGGCCCCCTTTAGCTACGAGCAGTACTTC. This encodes CASSPAPFSYEQYF.

CDR3 DNA sequence: TGTGCCAGCAGCTTGAGCGGGAGGAGGGGCAATGAGCAGTTCTTC. This translates into CASSLSGRRGNEQFF. This chain links TRBV11-2 with TRBJ2-1, with 9 nucleotides matching TRBD2. V was clipped by 3 bases and J by 6 bases; unmatched bases: 6. The length of the CDR3 is 15 residues. Germline CDR1 SGHAT, CDR2 FQNNGV.

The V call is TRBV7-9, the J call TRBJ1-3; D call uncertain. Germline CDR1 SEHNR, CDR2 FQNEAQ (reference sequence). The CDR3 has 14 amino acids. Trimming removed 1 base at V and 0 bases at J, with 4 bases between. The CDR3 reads CASSLGHSGNTIYF. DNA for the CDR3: TGTGCCAGCAGCTTAGGTCACTCTGGAAACACCATATATTTT.

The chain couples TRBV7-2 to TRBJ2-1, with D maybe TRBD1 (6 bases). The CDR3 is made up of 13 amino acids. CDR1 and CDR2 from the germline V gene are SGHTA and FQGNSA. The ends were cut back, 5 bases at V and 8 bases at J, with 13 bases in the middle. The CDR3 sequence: CASSPQGIYEQFF. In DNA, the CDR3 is TGTGCCAGCAGCCCTCAGGGGATCTATGAGCAGTTCTTC.

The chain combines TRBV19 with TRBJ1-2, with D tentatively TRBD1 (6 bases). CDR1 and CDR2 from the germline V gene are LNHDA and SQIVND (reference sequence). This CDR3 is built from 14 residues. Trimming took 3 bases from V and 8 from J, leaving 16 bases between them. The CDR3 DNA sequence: TGTGCCAGTAGTATTCTTACAGGGCCTGACGGCTACACCTTC. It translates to CASSILTGPDGYTF.

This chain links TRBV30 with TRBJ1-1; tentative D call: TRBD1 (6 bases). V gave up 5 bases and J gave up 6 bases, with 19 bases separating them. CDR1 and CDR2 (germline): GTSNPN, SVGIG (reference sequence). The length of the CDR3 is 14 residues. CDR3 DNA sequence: TGTGCCTGGTCGGGGGGCTCCCCTAACGCTGAAGCTTTCTTT. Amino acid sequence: CAWSGGSPNAEAFF.

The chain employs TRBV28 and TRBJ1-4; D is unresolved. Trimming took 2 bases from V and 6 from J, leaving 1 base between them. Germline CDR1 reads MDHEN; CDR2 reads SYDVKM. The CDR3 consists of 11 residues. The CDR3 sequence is CASSLDEKLFF. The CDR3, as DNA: TGTGCCAGCAGTTTAGATGAAAAACTGTTTTTT. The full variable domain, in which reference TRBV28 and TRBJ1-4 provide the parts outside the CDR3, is DVKVTQSSRYLVKRTGEKVFLECVQDMDHENMFWYRQDPGLGLRLIYFSYDVKMKEKGDIPEGYSVSREKKERFSLILESASTNQTSMYLCASSLDEKLFFGSGTQLSVL.

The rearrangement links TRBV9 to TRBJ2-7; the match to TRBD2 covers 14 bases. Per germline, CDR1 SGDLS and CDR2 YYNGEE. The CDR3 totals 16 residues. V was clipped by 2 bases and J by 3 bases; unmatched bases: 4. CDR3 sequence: CASSVGLAGVGYEQYF. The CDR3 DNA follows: TGTGCCAGCAGCGTGGGACTAGCGGGAGTCGGCTACGAGCAGTACTTC.

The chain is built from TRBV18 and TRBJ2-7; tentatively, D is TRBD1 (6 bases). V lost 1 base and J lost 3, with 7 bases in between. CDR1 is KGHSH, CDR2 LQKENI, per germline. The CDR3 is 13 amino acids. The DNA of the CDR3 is TGTGCCAGCTCACCACAGGGGGACTACGAGCAGTACTTC. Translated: CASSPQGDYEQYF.

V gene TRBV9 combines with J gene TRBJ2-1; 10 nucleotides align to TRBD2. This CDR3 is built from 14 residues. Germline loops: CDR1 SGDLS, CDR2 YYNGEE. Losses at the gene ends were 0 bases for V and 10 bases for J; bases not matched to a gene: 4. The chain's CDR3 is CASSVERGGQEQFF. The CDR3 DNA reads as TGTGCCAGCAGCGTAGAGCGGGGGGGGCAGGAGCAGTTCTTC.

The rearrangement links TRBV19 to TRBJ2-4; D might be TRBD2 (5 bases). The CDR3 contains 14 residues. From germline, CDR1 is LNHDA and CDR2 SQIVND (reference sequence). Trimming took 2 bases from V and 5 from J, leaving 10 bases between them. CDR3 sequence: CASSIRAGQNIQYF. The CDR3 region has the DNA TGTGCCAGTAGTATAAGGGCGGGCCAAAACATTCAGTACTTC.

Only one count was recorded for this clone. CDR3 DNA: TGTGCCAGCAGCTTAGCTTTGACACGGGCCACCGGGGAGCTGTTTTTT. This gives the protein CASSLALTRATGELFF. The chain has TRBV5-6 and TRBJ2-2; no reliable D call. The length of the CDR3 is 16 residues. Trimming took off 2 bases at V and 4 bases at J, with 15 bases between the two ends. Germline V gene sequence: CDR1 SGHDT, CDR2 YYEEEE.

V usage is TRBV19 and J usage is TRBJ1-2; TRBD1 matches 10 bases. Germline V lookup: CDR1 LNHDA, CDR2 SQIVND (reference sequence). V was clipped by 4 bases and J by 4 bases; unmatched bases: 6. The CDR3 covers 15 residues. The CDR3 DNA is TGTGCCAGTAGTACTCCGGGGACAGGGGCCTATGGCTACACCTTC. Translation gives CASSTPGTGAYGYTF.

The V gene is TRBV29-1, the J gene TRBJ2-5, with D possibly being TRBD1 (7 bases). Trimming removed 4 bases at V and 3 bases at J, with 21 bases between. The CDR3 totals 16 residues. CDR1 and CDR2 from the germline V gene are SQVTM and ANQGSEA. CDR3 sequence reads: CSVGRSGGRLKETQYF. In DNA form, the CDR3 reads TGCAGCGTTGGTCGTTCAGGGGGGCGCTTAAAAGAGACCCAGTACTTC.

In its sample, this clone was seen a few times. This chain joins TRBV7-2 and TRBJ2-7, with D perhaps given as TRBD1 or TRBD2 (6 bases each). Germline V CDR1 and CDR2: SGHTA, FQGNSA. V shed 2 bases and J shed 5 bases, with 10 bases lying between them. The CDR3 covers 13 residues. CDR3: CASSLLEGDEQYF. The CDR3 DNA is TGTGCCAGCAGCTTATTGGAGGGGGACGAGCAGTACTTC. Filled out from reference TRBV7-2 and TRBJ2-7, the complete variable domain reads GAGVSQSPSNKVTEKGKDVELRCDPISGHTALYWYRQSLGQGLEFLIYFQGNSAPDKSGLPSDRFSAERTGGSVSTLTIQRTQQEDSAVYLCASSLLEGDEQYFGPGTRLTVT.

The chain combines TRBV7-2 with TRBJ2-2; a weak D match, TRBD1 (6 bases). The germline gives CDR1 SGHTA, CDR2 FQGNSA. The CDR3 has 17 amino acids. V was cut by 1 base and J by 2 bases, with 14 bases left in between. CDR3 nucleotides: TGTGCCAGCAGCTTAGTATTTACAGGGAGTAACACCGGGGAGCTGTTTTTT. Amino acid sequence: CASSLVFTGSNTGELFF.

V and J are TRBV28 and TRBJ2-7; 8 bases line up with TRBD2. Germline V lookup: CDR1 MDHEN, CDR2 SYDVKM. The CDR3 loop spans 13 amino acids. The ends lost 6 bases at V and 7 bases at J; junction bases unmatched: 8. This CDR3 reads CASSPGGGWEQYF. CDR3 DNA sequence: TGTGCCAGCAGCCCGGGGGGGGGCTGGGAGCAGTACTTC.

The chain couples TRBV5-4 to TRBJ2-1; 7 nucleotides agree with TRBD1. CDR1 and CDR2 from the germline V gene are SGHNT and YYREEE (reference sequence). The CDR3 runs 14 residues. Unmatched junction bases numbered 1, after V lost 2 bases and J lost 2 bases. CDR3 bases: TGTGCCAGCAGCTTACAGGGGCCCTACAATGAGCAGTTCTTC. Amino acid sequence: CASSLQGPYNEQFF.